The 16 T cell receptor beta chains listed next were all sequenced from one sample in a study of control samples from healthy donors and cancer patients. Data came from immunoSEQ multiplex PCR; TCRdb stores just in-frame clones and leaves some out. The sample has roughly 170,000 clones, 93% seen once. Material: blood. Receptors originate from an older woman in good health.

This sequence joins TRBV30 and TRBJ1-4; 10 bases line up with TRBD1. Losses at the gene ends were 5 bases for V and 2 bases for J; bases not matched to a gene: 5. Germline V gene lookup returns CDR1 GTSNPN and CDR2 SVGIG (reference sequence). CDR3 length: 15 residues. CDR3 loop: CAWGTGVRTNEKLFF. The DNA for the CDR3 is TGTGCCTGGGGGACAGGGGTGCGTACTAATGAAAAACTGTTTTTT.

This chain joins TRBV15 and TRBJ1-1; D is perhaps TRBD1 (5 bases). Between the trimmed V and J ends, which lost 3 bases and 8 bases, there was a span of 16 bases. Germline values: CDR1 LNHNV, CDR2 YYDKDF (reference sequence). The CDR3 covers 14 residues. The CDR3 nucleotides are TGTGCCACCAGCAGCCCCAGGAGGGGAACGGAAGCTTTCTTT. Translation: CATSSPRRGTEAFF.

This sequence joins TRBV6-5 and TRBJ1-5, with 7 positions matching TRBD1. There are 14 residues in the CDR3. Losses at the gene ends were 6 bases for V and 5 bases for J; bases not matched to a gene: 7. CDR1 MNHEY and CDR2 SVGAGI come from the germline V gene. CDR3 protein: CASSPDRVYQPQHF. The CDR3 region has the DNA TGTGCCAGCAGCCCCGACAGGGTATATCAGCCCCAGCATTTT.

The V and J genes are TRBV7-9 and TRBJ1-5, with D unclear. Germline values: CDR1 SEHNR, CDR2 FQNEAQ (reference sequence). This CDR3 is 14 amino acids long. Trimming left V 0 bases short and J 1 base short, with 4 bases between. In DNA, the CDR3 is TGTGCCAGCAGCTTAGCCCTCAGCAATCAGCCCCAGCATTTT. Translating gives CASSLALSNQPQHF.

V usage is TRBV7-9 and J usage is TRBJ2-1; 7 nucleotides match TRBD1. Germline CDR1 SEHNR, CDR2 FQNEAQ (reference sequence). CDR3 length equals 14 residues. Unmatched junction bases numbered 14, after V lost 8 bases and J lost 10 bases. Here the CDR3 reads CASHLGQEIGEQFF. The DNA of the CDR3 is TGTGCCAGCCACCTCGGACAGGAGATCGGGGAGCAGTTCTTC.

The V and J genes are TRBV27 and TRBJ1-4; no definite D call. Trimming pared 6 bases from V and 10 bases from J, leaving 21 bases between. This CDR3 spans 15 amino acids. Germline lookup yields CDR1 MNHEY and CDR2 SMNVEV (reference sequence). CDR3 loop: CASSPKKGGFGKLFF. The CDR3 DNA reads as TGTGCCAGCAGCCCTAAAAAGGGAGGATTTGGAAAACTGTTTTTT.

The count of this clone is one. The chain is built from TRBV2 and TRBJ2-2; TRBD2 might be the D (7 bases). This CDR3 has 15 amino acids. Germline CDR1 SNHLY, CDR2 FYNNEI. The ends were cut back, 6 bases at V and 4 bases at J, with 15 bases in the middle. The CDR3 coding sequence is TGTGCCAGCAGAGGGGGGGCCGATGGCACCGGGGAGCTGTTTTTT. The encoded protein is CASRGGADGTGELFF.

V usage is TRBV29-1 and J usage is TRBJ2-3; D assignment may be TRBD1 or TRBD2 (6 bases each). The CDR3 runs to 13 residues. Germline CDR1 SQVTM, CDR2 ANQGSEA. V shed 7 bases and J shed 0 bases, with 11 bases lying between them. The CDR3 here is CSAEGGSTDTQYF. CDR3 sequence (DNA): TGCAGCGCCGAGGGGGGTAGCACAGATACGCAGTATTTT.

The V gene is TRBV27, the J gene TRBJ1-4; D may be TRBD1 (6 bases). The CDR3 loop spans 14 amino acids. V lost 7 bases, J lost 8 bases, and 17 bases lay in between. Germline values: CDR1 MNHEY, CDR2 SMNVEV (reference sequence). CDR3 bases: TGTGCCAGCACTGGGGGGGGCTTAGGCGAAAAACTGTTTTTT. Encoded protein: CASTGGGLGEKLFF.

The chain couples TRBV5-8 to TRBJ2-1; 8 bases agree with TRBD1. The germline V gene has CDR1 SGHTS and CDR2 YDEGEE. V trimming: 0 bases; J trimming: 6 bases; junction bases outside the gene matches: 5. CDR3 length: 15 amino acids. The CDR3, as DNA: TGTGCCAGCAGCTTGGTGACAGGGGTCAGCAATGAGCAGTTCTTC. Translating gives CASSLVTGVSNEQFF.

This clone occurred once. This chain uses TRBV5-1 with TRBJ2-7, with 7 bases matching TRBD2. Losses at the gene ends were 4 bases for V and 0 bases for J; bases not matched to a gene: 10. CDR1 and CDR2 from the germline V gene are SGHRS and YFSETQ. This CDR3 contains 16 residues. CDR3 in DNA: TGCGCCAGCAGCGTCGTGGGGGGGGACCTCTCCTACGAGCAGTACTTC. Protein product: CASSVVGGDLSYEQYF.

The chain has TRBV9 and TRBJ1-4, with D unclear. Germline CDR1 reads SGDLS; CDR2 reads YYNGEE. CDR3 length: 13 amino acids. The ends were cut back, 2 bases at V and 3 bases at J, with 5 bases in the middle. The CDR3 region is CASSVLPNEKLFF. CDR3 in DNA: TGTGCCAGCAGCGTCTTACCTAATGAAAAACTGTTTTTT.

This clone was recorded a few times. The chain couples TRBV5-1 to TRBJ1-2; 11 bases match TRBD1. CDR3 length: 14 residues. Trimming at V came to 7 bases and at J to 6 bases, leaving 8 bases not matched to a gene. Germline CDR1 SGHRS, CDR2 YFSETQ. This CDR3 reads CASSRDRGSNGYTF. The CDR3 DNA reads TGCGCCAGCTCCCGGGACAGGGGGTCGAATGGCTACACCTTC.

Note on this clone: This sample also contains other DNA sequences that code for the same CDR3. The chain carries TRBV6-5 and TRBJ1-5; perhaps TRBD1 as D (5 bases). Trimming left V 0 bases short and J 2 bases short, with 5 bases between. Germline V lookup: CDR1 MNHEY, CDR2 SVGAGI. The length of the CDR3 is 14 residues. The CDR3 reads CASSYSGGNQPQHF. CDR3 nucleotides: TGTGCCAGCAGTTACTCGGGGGGCAATCAGCCCCAGCATTTT.

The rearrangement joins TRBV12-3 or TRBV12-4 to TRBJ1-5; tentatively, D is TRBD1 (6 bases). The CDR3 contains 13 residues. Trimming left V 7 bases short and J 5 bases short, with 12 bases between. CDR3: CASTWGGHQPQHF. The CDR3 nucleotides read TGTGCCAGCACATGGGGGGGGCATCAGCCCCAGCATTTT.

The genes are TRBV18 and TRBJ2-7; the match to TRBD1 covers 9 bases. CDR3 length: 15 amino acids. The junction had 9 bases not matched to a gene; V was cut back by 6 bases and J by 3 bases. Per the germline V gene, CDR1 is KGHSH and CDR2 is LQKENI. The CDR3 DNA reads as TGTGCCAGCTCCTCCCCAGACAGGGGGTACTACGAGCAGTACTTC. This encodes CASSSPDRGYYEQYF.